Below, one TCR beta chain is given with its context. Its target is unknown. The entry originates in a study of T cell responses to AZD1222 COVID-19 vaccine. Study-wide findings and caveats: The span of vaccine-associated CD4 TCRs extended across spike, with dominance at 160-218 and 743-854. Females made up more of the donors, who were largely white British, and clonal diversity may have come out too low. Spike-specific TCR depth and breadth grew after two AZD1222 doses.

The data were produced by immunoSEQ multiplex PCR, yet TCRdb's version contains in-frame clones alone and is incomplete. The repertoire has about 110,000 clones, 85% to 90% of them found once; the top ten carry 5% to 6%. The germline gives CDR1 MNHEY, CDR2 SVGAGI. The CDR3 runs to 11 residues. V lost 8 bases and J 3 bases, leaving 5 bases between the germline ends. The specimen was peripheral blood, collected on day 0 of AZD1222 vaccination. The rearrangement joins TRBV6-5 to TRBJ2-1; D remains unclear. The sequence derives from an adult in good health. CDR3 protein: CASFNYNEQFF. The CDR3 DNA sequence: TGTGCCAGCTTTAACTACAATGAGCAGTTCTTC.